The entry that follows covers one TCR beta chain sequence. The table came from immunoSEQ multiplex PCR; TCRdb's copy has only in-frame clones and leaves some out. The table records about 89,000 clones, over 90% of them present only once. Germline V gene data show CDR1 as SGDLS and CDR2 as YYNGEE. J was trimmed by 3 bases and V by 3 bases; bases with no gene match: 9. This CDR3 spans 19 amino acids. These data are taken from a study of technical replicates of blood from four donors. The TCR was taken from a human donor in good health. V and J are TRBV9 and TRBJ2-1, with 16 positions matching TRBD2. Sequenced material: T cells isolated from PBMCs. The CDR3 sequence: CASSGGLAGGPGFYNEQFF. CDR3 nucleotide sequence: TGTGCCAGCAGCGGGGGACTAGCGGGAGGGCCGGGGTTCTACAATGAGCAGTTCTTC. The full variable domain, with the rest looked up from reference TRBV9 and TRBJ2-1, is DSGVTQTPKHLITATGQRVTLRCSPRSGDLSVYWYQQSLDQGLQFLIQYYNGEERAKGNILERFSAQQFPDLHSELNLSSLELGDSALYFCASSGGLAGGPGFYNEQFFGPGTRLTVL.